This TCR beta chain was captured in a study of vaccination effects on CD4 cells after COVID-19. Turning to this clone: Antigen: not known.

Antigen-specific CD4+ T cells were first expanded with viral peptide pools by the ViraFEST assay and only then sequenced. Following 10 days of culture, CD4+ T cells were isolated. Vaccine recipients had no previous SARS-CoV-2 infection; their nucleocapsid antibodies were negative. Days 3 and 7 saw half the medium replaced with IL-2 medium. The V and J ends lost 7 bases and 4 bases respectively, with 13 bases between them. The CDR3 sequence is 13 residues long. Study-wide findings and caveats: The study had few convalescent patients and no early post-infection timepoints.

Produced via immunoSEQ multiplex PCR; TCRdb's table is partial and in-frame only. The data show about 65,000 clones, roughly four fifths seen once. The chain has TRBV12-3 or TRBV12-4 and TRBJ1-2; tentative D call: TRBD1 (6 bases). This receptor was taken from a human donor who received a COVID-19 vaccine. Sequencing used CD4+ T cells from PBMCs cultured with HCoV-NL63 spike peptides, obtained before COVID-19 vaccination. Here the CDR3 reads CASTHRVSYGYTF. The CDR3 bases are TGTGCCAGCACCCACAGGGTTAGCTATGGCTACACCTTC.